This is a list of T cell receptor beta chains from one sample in a study of shared clonotypes between healthy human individuals. The protocol was immunoSEQ multiplex PCR, while the TCRdb copy is restricted to in-frame clones and leaves out a portion. The sample shows about 330,000 clones, roughly 91% of them seen only once. The source material was memory CD8+ T cells sorted from blood. Receptors were obtained from a young man in good health. Each CDR3 is given with its conserved first and last residue. The D gene is left open where the match is weak. Clone size, where shown, is once, few, many, or a class for clones that have expanded.

v_gene,j_gene,abundance,len,d_gene,CDR3nt,CDR3aa
TRBV9,TRBJ2-3,.,17,.,TGTGCCAGCAGCGACAAAGACGTATGGGGGACCACAGATACGCAGTATTTT,CASSDKDVWGTTDTQYF
TRBV13,TRBJ2-2,.,19,TRBD1,TGTGCCAGCAGCCCTACGGGGATCCCGACAGGGGCGAACACCGGGGAGCTGTTTTTT,CASSPTGIPTGANTGELFF
TRBV11-2,TRBJ1-1,.,14,.,TGTGCCAGCTGCTTTGGACAGATGAACACTGAAGCTTTCTTT,CASCFGQMNTEAFF
TRBV5-6,TRBJ1-1,few,13,.,TGTGCCAGCAGCTTGGAAGGGGTGGTGACGGCTTTCTTT,CASSLEGVVTAFF
TRBV27,TRBJ1-1,once,14,.,TGTGCCAGCAGCCCTGGGACATCGAACACTGAAGCTTTCTTT,CASSPGTSNTEAFF
TRBV5-4,TRBJ2-6,many,17,.,TGTGCCAGCAGCTCGGAGGGGGTCCTTACCGGGGCCAACGTCCTGACTTTC,CASSSEGVLTGANVLTF
TRBV29-1,TRBJ2-7,.,12,.,TGCAGCGTTGAAGAGGGAATGGGGGAGCAGTACTTC,CSVEEGMGEQYF
TRBV27,TRBJ2-1,.,14,.,TGTGCCAGCAGTTCCAAAAATTGGAGGAAGTGGCAGTTCTTC,CASSSKNWRKWQFF
TRBV4-1,TRBJ2-7,once,15,TRBD2,TGCGCCAGCAGCCAAGGGCTAGCGGGGGACTACGAGCAGTACTTC,CASSQGLAGDYEQYF
TRBV27,TRBJ1-1,.,11,.,TGTGCCAGCGAAGGGGGTACTGAAGCTTTCTTT,CASEGGTEAFF
TRBV11-3,TRBJ2-7,.,12,.,TGTGCCAGCAGCTTAGGAGTTTACGAGCAGTACTTC,CASSLGVYEQYF
TRBV4-2,TRBJ2-2,.,15,.,TGTGCCAGCAGCCAAGGATGGGGCGGAACCGGGGAGCTGTTTTTT,CASSQGWGGTGELFF
TRBV10-1,TRBJ2-3,.,15,TRBD2,TGCGCCAGCAGTGACGGCGGGAGTCCAACAGATACGCAGTATTTT,CASSDGGSPTDTQYF
TRBV27,TRBJ2-1,.,14,TRBD2,TGTGCCAGCACGACTAGCGGAGCCTACAATGAGCAGTTCTTC,CASTTSGAYNEQFF
TRBV27,TRBJ1-1,.,13,.,TGTGCCAGCAGTTTCGACAGCATCACTGAAGCTTTCTTT,CASSFDSITEAFF
TRBV29-1,TRBJ2-1,.,16,TRBD2,TGCAGCGTTGAAGGGTCTGGAGCGGGGGGGTACAATGAGCAGTTCTTC,CSVEGSGAGGYNEQFF
TRBV6-5,TRBJ1-2,.,15,.,TGTGCCAGCAGTTACTCTCTCACGGCCCGCTATGGCTACACCTTC,CASSYSLTARYGYTF
TRBV5-1,TRBJ2-7,.,13,TRBD2,TGCGCCAGCAGCTGGGGCGGGGGTCTCGAGCAGTACTTC,CASSWGGGLEQYF
TRBV5-4,TRBJ2-7,.,14,.,TGTGCCAGCAGCCCTTCAGGACTCGCCTACGAGCAGTACTTC,CASSPSGLAYEQYF
TRBV7-9,TRBJ2-3,.,16,TRBD1,TGTGCCAGCAGCGTAGCTCCGGGACAGGGAGGAGATACGCAGTATTTT,CASSVAPGQGGDTQYF
TRBV5-1,TRBJ2-7,.,16,.,TGCGCCAGCAGCCTGGGGCCGGGGGTGAATTCCTACGAGCAGTACTTC,CASSLGPGVNSYEQYF
TRBV6-5,TRBJ1-1,.,14,TRBD1,TGTGCCAGCAGTCCCGACAGGGCTCTTACTGAAGCTTTCTTT,CASSPDRALTEAFF
TRBV9,TRBJ2-7,.,15,TRBD2,TGTGCCAGCAGCGTAGGGACTAGCGGGGCCTACGAGCAGTACTTC,CASSVGTSGAYEQYF
TRBV5-4,TRBJ1-2,few,16,TRBD1,TGTGCCAGCAGCCCAACAGGGGGCCCGATCCTCTACGGCTACACCTTC,CASSPTGGPILYGYTF
TRBV27,TRBJ1-6,.,13,.,TGTGCCAGCAGGGCACAGGGTACGTCACCCCTCCACTTT,CASRAQGTSPLHF
TRBV13,TRBJ2-7,.,15,TRBD2,TGTGCCAGCAGCATGACTAGCGGGAGTAGTTACGAGCAGTACTTC,CASSMTSGSSYEQYF
TRBV5-5,TRBJ2-7,.,15,TRBD1,TGTGCCAGCAGCATAACAGGGGACGCTCTCTACGAGCAGTACTTC,CASSITGDALYEQYF
TRBV5-1,TRBJ1-2,.,14,.,TGCGCCAGCAGCTCTAGTATCTACAACTATGGCTACACCTTC,CASSSSIYNYGYTF
TRBV10-3,TRBJ2-3,.,13,TRBD2,TGTGCCATCAGGACTAGCGCGGCAGATACGCAGTATTTT,CAIRTSAADTQYF
TRBV28,TRBJ2-7,.,17,.,TGTGCCAGCAGTTTATACCTCGACGGAACCCTCTCCTACGAGCAGTACTTC,CASSLYLDGTLSYEQYF
TRBV19,TRBJ2-5,.,15,.,TGTGCCAGTAGTATAGAGCCCACTAACCAAGAGACCCAGTACTTC,CASSIEPTNQETQYF
TRBV5-5,TRBJ1-1,.,13,TRBD1,TGTGCCAGCAGCTCAGGGGGGCTCGCTGAAGCTTTCTTT,CASSSGGLAEAFF
TRBV5-6,TRBJ1-3,.,13,.,TGTGCCAGCAGCTTGGATTGGTTGGACACCATATATTTT,CASSLDWLDTIYF
TRBV4-1,TRBJ1-2,.,13,.,TGCGCCAGCAGCCAAGAGAAAGCGGCTGGCTACACCTTC,CASSQEKAAGYTF
TRBV28,TRBJ2-5,.,16,.,TGTGCCAGCAGCTTATTGGACTTACGGTACCAAGAGACCCAGTACTTC,CASSLLDLRYQETQYF
TRBV27,TRBJ1-1,.,11,TRBD1,TGTGCCAGCCTCGACAGGGCACGAGCTTTCTTT,CASLDRARAFF
TRBV6-5,TRBJ2-5,.,14,.,TGTGCCAGCAGTTTAACAGCCATACAAGAGACCCAGTACTTC,CASSLTAIQETQYF
TRBV7-9,TRBJ2-1,.,13,.,TGTGCCAGCAGCTTTGGGGCCCCCAATGAGCAGTTCTTC,CASSFGAPNEQFF
TRBV6-1,TRBJ2-1,.,17,.,TGTGCCAGCAGTGAAAAGTCCTGGGTAGGAGAGTTAAATGAGCAGTTCTTC,CASSEKSWVGELNEQFF
TRBV7-9,TRBJ1-1,.,14,.,TGTGCCAGCAGCCGACCCGTTGAGAACACTGAAGCTTTCTTT,CASSRPVENTEAFF
TRBV29-1,TRBJ2-1,.,13,.,TGCAGCGTTGGAGCCGGCTTGGGCAATGAGCAGTTCTTC,CSVGAGLGNEQFF
TRBV27,TRBJ1-2,.,14,TRBD1,TGTGCCAGCAGTCCAGACAGGGAGGCTAGTGGCTACACCTTC,CASSPDREASGYTF
TRBV13,TRBJ1-1,.,14,TRBD1,TGTGCCAGCAGCGAGGGGACAGGGAGGACTGAAGCTTTCTTT,CASSEGTGRTEAFF
TRBV6-5,TRBJ2-7,.,13,.,TGTGCCAGCAGCAGAGAGGGGGTCTACGAGCAGTACTTC,CASSREGVYEQYF
TRBV7-9,TRBJ1-1,.,14,.,TGTGCCAGCAGCTCACAGGTGCGTGACACTGAAGCTTTCTTT,CASSSQVRDTEAFF
TRBV13,TRBJ2-7,many,12,.,TGTGCCAGCAGCTTAGGGGTTGCCGAGCAGTACTTC,CASSLGVAEQYF
TRBV27,TRBJ1-6,.,15,.,TGTGCCAGCAGTTTATACGGGGGAGTGGATTCACCCCTCCACTTT,CASSLYGGVDSPLHF
TRBV7-2,TRBJ2-1,.,12,.,TGTGCCAGCACTGGGCTGGGGAATGAGCAGTTCTTC,CASTGLGNEQFF